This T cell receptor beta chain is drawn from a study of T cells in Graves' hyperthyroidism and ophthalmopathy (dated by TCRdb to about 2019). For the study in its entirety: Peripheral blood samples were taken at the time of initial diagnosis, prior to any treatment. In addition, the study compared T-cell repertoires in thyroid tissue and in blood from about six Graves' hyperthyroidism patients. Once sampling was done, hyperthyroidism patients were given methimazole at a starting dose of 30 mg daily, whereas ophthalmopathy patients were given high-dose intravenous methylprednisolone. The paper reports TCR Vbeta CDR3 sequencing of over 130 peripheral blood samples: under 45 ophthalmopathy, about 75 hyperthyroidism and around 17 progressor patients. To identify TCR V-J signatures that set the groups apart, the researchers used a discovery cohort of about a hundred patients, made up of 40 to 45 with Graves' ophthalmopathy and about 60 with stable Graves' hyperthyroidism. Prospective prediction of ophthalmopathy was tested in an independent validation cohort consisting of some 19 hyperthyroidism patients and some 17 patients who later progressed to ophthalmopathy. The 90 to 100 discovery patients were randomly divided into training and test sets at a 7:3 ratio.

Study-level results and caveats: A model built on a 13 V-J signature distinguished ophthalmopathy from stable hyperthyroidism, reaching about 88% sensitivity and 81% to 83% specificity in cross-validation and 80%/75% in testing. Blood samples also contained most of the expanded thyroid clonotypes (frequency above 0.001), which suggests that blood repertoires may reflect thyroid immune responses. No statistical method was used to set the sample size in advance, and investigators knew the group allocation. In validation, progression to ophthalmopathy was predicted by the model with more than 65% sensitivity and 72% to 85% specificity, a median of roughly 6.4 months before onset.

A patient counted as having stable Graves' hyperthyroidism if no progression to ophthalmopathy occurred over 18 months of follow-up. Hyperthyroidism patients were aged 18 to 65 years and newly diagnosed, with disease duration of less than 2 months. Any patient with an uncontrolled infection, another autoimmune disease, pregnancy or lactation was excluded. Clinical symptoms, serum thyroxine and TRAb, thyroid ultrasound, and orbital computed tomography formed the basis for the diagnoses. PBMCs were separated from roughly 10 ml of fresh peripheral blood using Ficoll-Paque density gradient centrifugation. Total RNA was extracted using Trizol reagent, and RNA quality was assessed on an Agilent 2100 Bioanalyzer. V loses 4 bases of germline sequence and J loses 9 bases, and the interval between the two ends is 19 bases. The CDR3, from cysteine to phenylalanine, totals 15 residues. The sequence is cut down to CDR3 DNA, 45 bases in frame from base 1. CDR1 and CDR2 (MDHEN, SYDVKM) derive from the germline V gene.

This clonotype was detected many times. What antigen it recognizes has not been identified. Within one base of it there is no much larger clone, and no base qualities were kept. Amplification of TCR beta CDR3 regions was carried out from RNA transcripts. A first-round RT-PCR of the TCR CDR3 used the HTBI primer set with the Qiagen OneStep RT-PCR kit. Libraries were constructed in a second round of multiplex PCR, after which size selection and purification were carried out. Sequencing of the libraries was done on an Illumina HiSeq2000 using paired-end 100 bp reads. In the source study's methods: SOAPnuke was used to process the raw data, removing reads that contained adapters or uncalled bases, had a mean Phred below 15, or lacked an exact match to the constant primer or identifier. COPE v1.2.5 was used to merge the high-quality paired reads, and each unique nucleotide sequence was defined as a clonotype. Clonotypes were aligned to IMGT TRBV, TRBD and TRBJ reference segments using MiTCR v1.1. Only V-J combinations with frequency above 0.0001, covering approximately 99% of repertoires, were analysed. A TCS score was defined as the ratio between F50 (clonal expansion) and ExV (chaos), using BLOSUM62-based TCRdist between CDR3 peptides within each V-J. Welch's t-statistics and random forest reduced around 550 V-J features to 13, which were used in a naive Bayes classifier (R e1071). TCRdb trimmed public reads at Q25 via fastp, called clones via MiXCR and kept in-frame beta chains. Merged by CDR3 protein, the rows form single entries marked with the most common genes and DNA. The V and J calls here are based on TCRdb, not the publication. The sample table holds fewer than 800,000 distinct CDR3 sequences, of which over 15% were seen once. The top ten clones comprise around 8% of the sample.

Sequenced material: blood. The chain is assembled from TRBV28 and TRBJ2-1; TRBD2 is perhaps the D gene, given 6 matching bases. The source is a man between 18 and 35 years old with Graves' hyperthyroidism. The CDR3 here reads CASSSSSAGRREQFF. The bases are TGTGCCAGCAGTTCCTCCTCGGCGGGAAGGCGTGAGCAGTTCTTC.